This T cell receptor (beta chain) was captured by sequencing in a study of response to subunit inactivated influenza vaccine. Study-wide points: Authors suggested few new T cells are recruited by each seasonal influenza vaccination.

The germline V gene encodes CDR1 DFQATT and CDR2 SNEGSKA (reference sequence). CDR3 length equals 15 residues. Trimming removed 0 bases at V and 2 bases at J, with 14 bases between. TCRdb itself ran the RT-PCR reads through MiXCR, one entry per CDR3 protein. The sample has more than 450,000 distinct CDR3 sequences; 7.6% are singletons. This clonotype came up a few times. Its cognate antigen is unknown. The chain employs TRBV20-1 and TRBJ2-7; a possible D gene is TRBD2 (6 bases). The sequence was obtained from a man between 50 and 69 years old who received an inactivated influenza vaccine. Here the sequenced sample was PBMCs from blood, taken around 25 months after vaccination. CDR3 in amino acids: CSARDRRVGTYEQYF. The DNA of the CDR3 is TGCAGTGCTAGAGATCGGAGGGTTGGGACCTACGAGCAGTACTTC.